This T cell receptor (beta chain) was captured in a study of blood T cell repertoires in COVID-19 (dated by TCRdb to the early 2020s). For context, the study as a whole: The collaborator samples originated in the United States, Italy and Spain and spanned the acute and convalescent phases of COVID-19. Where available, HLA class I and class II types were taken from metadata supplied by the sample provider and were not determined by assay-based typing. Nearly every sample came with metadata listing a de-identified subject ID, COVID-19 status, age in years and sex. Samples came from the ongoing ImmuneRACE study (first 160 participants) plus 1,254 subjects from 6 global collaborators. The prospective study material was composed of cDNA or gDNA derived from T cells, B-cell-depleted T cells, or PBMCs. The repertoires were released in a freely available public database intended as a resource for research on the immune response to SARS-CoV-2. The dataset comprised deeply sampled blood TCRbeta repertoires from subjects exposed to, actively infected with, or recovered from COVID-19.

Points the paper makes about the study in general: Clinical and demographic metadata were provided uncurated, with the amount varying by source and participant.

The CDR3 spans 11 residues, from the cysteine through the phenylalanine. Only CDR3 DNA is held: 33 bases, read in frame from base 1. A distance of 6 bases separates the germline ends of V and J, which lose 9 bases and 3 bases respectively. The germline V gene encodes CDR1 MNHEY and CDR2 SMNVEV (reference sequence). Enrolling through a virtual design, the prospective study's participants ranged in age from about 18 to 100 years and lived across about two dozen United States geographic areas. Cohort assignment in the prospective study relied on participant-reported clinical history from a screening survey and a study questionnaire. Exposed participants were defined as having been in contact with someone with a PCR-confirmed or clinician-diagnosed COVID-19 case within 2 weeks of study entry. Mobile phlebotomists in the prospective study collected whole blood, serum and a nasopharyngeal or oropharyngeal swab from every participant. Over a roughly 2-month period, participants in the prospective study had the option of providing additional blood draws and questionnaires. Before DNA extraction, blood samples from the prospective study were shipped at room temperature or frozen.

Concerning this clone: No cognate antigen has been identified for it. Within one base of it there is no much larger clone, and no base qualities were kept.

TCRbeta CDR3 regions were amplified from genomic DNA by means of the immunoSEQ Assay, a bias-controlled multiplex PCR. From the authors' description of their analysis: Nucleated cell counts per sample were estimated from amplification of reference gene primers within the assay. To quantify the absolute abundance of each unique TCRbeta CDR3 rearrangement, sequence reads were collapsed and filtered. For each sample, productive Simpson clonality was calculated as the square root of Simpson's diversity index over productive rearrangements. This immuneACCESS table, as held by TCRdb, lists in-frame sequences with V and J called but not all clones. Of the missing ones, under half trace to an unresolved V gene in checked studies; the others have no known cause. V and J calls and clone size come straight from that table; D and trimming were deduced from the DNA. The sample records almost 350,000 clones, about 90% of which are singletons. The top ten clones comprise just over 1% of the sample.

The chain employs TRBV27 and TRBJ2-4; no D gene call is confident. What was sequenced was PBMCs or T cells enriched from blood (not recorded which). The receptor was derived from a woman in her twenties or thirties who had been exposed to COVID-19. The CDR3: CASPGKNIQYF. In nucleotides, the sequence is TGTGCCAGTCCCGGCAAAAACATTCAGTACTTC.